The 8 T cell receptor beta chains in this list originate from one sample, sequenced in a study of technical replicates of blood from a handful of donors. Using immunoSEQ multiplex PCR, the repertoire was profiled, and TCRdb retains in-frame clones only, with some absent. The data contain around 50,000 clones, about 93% of them singletons. The sequencing sample was made of T cells isolated from PBMCs. Receptor source: a human donor in good health.

J is TRBJ2-1 and V is TRBV29-1, with 7 bases fitting TRBD1. This CDR3 contains 17 residues. Germline-derived CDR1 and CDR2 are SQVTM and ANQGSEA. V trimming: 0 bases; J trimming: 0 bases; junction bases outside the gene matches: 8. The CDR3 coding sequence is TGCAGCGTTGAAGATGTCGGGACAGAGGCCTCCTACAATGAGCAGTTCTTC. This encodes CSVEDVGTEASYNEQFF.

In its sample, this clone was seen a few times. V is TRBV18 and J is TRBJ2-7, with 13 nucleotides matching TRBD2. The V gene end was trimmed by 2 bases and the J gene end by 2 bases; junction bases not matched to a gene: 0. The germline gives CDR1 KGHSH, CDR2 LQKENI. CDR3 length equals 15 residues. This chain's CDR3 is CASSPTSGGAYEQYF. The DNA for the CDR3 is TGTGCCAGCTCACCAACTAGCGGGGGGGCCTACGAGCAGTACTTC. Full variable domain (rest looked up from reference TRBV18 and TRBJ2-7): NAGVMQNPRHLVRRRGQEARLRCSPMKGHSHVYWYRQLPEEGLKFMVYLQKENIIDESGMPKERFSAEFPKEGPSILRIQQVVRGDSAAYFCASSPTSGGAYEQYFGPGTRLTVT.

V gene TRBV5-1 combines with J gene TRBJ2-5, with D possibly TRBD1 on 5 matching bases. V lost 3 bases, J lost 2 bases, and 8 bases lay in between. This CDR3 is built from 13 residues. CDR1 is SGHRS, CDR2 YFSETQ, per germline. For the CDR3, the DNA is TGCGCCAGCAGCTCAGGGTTTCAAGAGACCCAGTACTTC. Residues: CASSSGFQETQYF.

V gene TRBV10-3 combines with J gene TRBJ2-1; 8 bases agree with TRBD2. Germline loops: CDR1 ENHRY, CDR2 SYGVKD. CDR3 size: 17 residues. Trimming at V came to 2 bases and at J to 7 bases, leaving 13 bases not matched to a gene. The CDR3 bases are TGTGCCATCAGTGAGGTCCTAGCGGGCTCCAATATTAATGAGCAGTTCTTC. Amino acids: CAISEVLAGSNINEQFF.

The chain combines TRBV5-6 with TRBJ1-2; D remains ambiguous. V dropped 1 base and J dropped 5 bases, with 3 bases sitting between them. The CDR3 sequence is 11 residues long. CDR1 and CDR2 (germline): SGHDT, YYEEEE. As DNA, the CDR3 is TGTGCCAGCAGCTTGTATTATGGCTACACCTTC. This translates into CASSLYYGYTF. Combining the CDR3 with reference TRBV5-6 and TRBJ1-2 gives the whole variable domain DAGVTQSPTHLIKTRGQQVTLRCSPKSGHDTVSWYQQALGQGPQFIFQYYEEEERQRGNFPDRFSGHQFPNYSSELNVNALLLGDSALYLCASSLYYGYTFGSGTRLTVV.

The gene calls are TRBV7-8 and TRBJ2-5, with D perhaps TRBD1 (5 bases). With 8 bases removed from V and 3 bases from J, the gap between germline ends came to 25 bases. Looked up from germline, CDR1 is SGHVS and CDR2 is FQNEAQ. The CDR3 loop spans 17 amino acids. The CDR3 protein is CASQLGPYRSGEETQYF. In DNA, the CDR3 is TGTGCCAGCCAATTAGGGCCGTACAGGTCCGGCGAAGAGACCCAGTACTTC. The whole variable domain, filled in from reference TRBV7-8 and TRBJ2-5, reads GAGVSQSPRYKVAKRGQDVALRCDPISGHVSLFWYQQALGQGPEFLTYFQNEAQLDKSGLPSDRFFAERPEGSVSTLKIQRTQQEDSAVYLCASQLGPYRSGEETQYFGPGTRLLVL.

This clone has just a few counts. The same CDR3 arises from other DNA sequences in this sample as well. This chain's CDR3 is CASSYGQNTEAFF. The CDR3 nucleotides are TGTGCCAGCAGTTACGGGCAGAACACTGAAGCTTTCTTT. The rearrangement joins TRBV6-5 to TRBJ1-1, with D unclear. V lost 2 bases, J lost 1 base, and 5 bases lay in between. The CDR3 has 13 residues. Germline CDR1 MNHEY, CDR2 SVGAGI.

The V call is TRBV19, the J call TRBJ2-2; D call uncertain. Germline-derived CDR1 and CDR2 are LNHDA and SQIVND (reference sequence). The CDR3 covers 16 residues. V lost 2 bases, J lost 7 bases, and 17 bases lay in between. The CDR3 DNA sequence: TGTGCCAGTAGTATAATTCAAAAACCCGGGTTCGGGGAGCTGTTTTTT. Protein product: CASSIIQKPGFGELFF.